This section outlines one T cell receptor beta chain sequence together with its context. Its antigen is not known. These data originate in a study of shared clonotypes between healthy human individuals. Study-level results: In having few donors, the study represented limited genetic and exposure-history diversity. Unshared clonotypes carried lower generation probabilities than those common to all four donors.

Germline V gives CDR1 SGHRS, CDR2 YFSETQ. J gave up 4 bases and V 2 bases, and 4 bases lay outside the gene matches. CDR3 length equals 16 residues. Sequenced by immunoSEQ multiplex PCR; TCRdb stores in-frame clones only, minus some. The sample has approximately 2.3 million clones, approximately 95% seen once; the top ten hold around 0.4%. The chain links TRBV5-1 to TRBJ2-3, with TRBD2 matching 13 bases. This TCR derives from a man aged 18 to 35 in good health. Some clones in this sample may be carry-over from other donors' samples. The sequenced sample was naive CD4+ T cells from PBMCs. Described subset: CD45RA+ positively selected. CDR3 protein: CASSLRTSGSSDTQYF. The CDR3 nucleotides read TGCGCCAGCAGCTTACGGACTAGCGGGAGTTCAGATACGCAGTATTTT. Filled out from reference TRBV5-1 and TRBJ2-3, the complete variable domain reads KAGVTQTPRYLIKTRGQQVTLSCSPISGHRSVSWYQQTPGQGLQFLFEYFSETQRNKGNFPGRFSGRQFSNSRSEMNVSTLELGDSALYLCASSLRTSGSSDTQYFGPGTRLTVL.